This record concerns one TCR beta chain sequence. The antigen is undetermined. The sample originates from a study of long-term antiretroviral therapy in people with HIV. The CDR3 totals 14 residues. Trimming shortened V by 0 bases and J by 4 bases, and 11 bases separated the two germline ends. Germline V gives CDR1 SGHDT, CDR2 YYEEEE. Study-wide findings and caveats: Those clones which expanded before ART made up the dominant part of the repertoire at all time points. Transplant donor controls retained higher diversity, though diversity increased after ART. Spans of CDR3 length were tighter for HIV repertoires than for controls.

immunoSEQ v3.0 was run at survey level. The data were produced by immunoSEQ multiplex PCR, yet TCRdb's version contains in-frame clones alone and is incomplete. The data show some 20,000 clones, around 78% seen once. The chain recombines TRBV5-6 with TRBJ2-7; D assignment may be TRBD1 or TRBD2 (5 bases each). The TCR comes from a man aged 50 to 60 with HIV. The specimen comprised unsorted PBMCs, sampled 2.2 years after starting antiretroviral therapy. The CDR3 sequence: CASSLVVGDYEQYF. Here the CDR3 DNA reads TGTGCCAGCAGCTTGGTCGTGGGGGATTACGAGCAGTACTTC.